This T cell receptor (beta chain) was observed in a study of cytomegalovirus exposure and HLA in healthy donors. Whole-study context: From about 200 million T cells, an earlier analysis saw around 120 million unique TCR beta sequences.

Whole-study findings and limits: Rarity characterized most TCR sequences, yet some public TCRs appeared in many donors.

On this clone: Its cognate antigen is unknown.

The PCR had 60 Vbeta and 13 Jbeta primers. The assay was immunoSEQ multiplex PCR, and TCRdb's table has in-frame clones only and misses some. The sample consists of some 200,000 clones, approximately 80% of them appearing once. The CDR3 has 15 residues. V was pared by 4 bases and J by 7 bases, with 17 bases between. Germline CDR1 and CDR2: SGDLS and YYNGEE. The chain employs TRBV9 and TRBJ1-4; D ambiguous. Sequenced: PBMCs. The clonotype comes from a woman in her thirties or forties in good health and CMV-seronegative. CDR3 amino acids: CASSPVGLRGEKLFF. DNA for the CDR3: TGTGCCAGCAGCCCAGTGGGCTTGCGGGGTGAAAAACTGTTTTTT.